The clone carrying this TCR beta chain was recorded a few times. Its antigen is unknown. Caucasian, healthy and from Russia, the donors were aged between about 6 and 100. The source of the sample is a study of blood T cells in healthy people across ages. Trimming cost V 5 bases and J 3 bases; bases outside gene matches: 16. The CDR3 spans 18 residues. Germline V lookup: CDR1 LNHDA, CDR2 SQIVND (reference sequence). A second PCR of roughly 7 to 11 cycles used a sample-barcoded 5' primer and a J-beta primer mix. TCRdb used MiXCR to reprocess the 5' RACE reads, holding one entry per CDR3 protein. The data show approximately 830,000 distinct CDR3 sequences, around 62% seen once. General study findings and limits: Naive CD4+ cells and diversity were both higher in long-lived donors than in aged donors. TCR beta diversity per million T cells fell roughly linearly with age.

Sequenced sample: blood. The TCR originated in a man aged 30 to 39 in good health. The J gene is TRBJ2-7, the V gene TRBV19; 10 bases are shared with TRBD2. In DNA, the CDR3 is TGTGCCAGTAGTTTAGCCAGCGGGGGGGCCGGAGTGGTCTACGAGCAGTACTTC. Its translation is CASSLASGGAGVVYEQYF. The full variable domain, completed using reference TRBV19 and TRBJ2-7, is DGGITQSPKYLFRKEGQNVTLSCEQNLNHDAMYWYRQDPGQGLRLIYYSQIVNDFQKGDIAEGYSVSREKKESFPLTVTSAQKNPTAFYLCASSLASGGAGVVYEQYFGPGTRLTVT.